This TCR beta chain was sequenced in a study of somatic mutations in cytotoxic T cells in rheumatoid arthritis. This CDR3 comprises 15 residues. V shed 1 base and J shed 0 bases, with 6 bases lying between them. The germline CDR1 and CDR2 sequences are LNHNV and YYDKDF (reference sequence). Method: immunoSEQ multiplex PCR; TCRdb's copy keeps in-frame clones and lacks some. The sample lists some 40,000 clones; approximately 84% were seen once. The specimen was CD8+ T cells sorted from blood. V is TRBV15 and J is TRBJ1-4; D is undetermined. This TCR was sampled from a man between 35 and 55 years old in good health. The CDR3 spells CATSRVVATNEKLFF. CDR3 sequence (DNA): TGTGCCACCAGCAGAGTCGTTGCAACTAATGAAAAACTGTTTTTT. The full variable domain, its missing parts supplied by reference TRBV15 and TRBJ1-4, is DAMVIQNPRYQVTQFGKPVTLSCSQTLNHNVMYWYQQKSSQAPKLLFHYYDKDFNNEADTPDNFQSRRPNTSFCFLDIRSPGLGDTAMYLCATSRVVATNEKLFFGSGTQLSVL.